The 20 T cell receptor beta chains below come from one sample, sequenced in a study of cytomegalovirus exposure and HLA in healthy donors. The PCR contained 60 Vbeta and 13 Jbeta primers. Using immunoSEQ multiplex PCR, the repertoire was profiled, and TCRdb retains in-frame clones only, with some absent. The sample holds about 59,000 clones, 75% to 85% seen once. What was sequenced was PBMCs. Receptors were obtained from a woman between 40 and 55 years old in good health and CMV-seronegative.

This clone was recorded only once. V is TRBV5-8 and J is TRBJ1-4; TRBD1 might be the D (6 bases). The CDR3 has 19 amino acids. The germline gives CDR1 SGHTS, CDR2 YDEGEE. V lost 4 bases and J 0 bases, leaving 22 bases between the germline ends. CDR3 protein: CASSPRPGQAHPTNEKLFF. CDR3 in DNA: TGTGCCAGCAGCCCACGTCCGGGACAAGCCCATCCAACTAATGAAAAACTGTTTTTT.

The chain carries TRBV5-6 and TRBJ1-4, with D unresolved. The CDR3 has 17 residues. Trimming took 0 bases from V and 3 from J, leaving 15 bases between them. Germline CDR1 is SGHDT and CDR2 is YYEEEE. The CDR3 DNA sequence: TGTGCCAGCAGCTTGGATCTACCGAGTCCGCCTAATGAAAAACTGTTTTTT. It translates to CASSLDLPSPPNEKLFF.

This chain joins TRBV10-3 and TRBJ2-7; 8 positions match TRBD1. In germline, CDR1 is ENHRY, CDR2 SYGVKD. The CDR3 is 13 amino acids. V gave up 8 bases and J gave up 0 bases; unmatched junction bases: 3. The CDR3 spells CAIGQGSSYEQYF. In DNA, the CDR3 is TGTGCCATCGGACAGGGCAGCTCCTACGAGCAGTACTTC.

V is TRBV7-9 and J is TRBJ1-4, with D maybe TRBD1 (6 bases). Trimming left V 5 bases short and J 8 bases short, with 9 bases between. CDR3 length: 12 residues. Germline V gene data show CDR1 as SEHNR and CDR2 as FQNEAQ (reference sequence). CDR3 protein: CASSRTAEKLFF. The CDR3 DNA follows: TGTGCCAGCAGCCGGACAGCAGAAAAACTGTTTTTT.

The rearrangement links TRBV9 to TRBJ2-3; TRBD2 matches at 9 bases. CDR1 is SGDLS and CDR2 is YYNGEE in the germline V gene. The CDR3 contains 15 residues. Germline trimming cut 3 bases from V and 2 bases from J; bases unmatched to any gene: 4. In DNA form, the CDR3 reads TGTGCCAGCAGCGAGCGGGGGGTAGTCACAGATACGCAGTATTTT. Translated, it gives CASSERGVVTDTQYF.

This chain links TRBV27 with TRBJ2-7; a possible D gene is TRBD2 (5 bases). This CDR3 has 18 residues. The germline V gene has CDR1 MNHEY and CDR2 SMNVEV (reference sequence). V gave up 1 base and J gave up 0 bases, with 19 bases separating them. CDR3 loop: CASSLYRPRGMDSYEQYF. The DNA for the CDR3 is TGTGCCAGCAGTTTATACCGCCCCCGGGGAATGGACTCCTACGAGCAGTACTTC.

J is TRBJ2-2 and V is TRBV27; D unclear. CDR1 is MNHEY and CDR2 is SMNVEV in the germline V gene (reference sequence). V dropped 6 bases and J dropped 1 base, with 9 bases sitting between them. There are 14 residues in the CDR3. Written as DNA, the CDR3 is TGTGCCAGCAGATTTACAGTGAACACCGGGGAGCTGTTTTTT. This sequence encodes CASRFTVNTGELFF.

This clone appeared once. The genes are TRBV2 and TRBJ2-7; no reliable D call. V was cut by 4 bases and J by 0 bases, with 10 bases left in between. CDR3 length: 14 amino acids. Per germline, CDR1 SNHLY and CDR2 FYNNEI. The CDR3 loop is CASSGLESSYEQYF. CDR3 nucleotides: TGTGCCAGCAGTGGGCTAGAGAGCTCCTACGAGCAGTACTTC.

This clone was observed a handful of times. CDR3 DNA: TGTGCCAGCAGCTTAGGACTTCACGGCTACACCTTC. Translation gives CASSLGLHGYTF. V is TRBV5-4 and J is TRBJ1-2; D remains unclear. Trimming removed 2 bases from V and 8 bases from J, with 10 bases in between. Germline V lookup: CDR1 SGHNT, CDR2 YYREEE (reference sequence). The CDR3 loop spans 12 amino acids.

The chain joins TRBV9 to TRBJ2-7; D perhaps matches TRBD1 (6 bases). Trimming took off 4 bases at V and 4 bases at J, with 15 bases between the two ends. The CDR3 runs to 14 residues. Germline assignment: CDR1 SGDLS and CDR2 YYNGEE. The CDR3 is CASSSRDNPYEQYF. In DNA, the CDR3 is TGTGCCAGCAGCTCACGGGACAACCCTTACGAGCAGTACTTC.

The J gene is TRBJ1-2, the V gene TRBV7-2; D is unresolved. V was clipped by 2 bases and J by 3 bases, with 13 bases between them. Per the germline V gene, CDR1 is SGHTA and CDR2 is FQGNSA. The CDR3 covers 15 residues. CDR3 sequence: CASSLFSTRDYGYTF. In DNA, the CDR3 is TGTGCCAGCAGCTTATTTAGCACTCGGGACTATGGCTACACCTTC.

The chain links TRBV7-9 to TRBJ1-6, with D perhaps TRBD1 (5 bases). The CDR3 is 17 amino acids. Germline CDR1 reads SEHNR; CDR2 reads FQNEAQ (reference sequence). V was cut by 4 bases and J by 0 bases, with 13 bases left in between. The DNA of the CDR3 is TGTGCCAGCAGCTCGGACACAATGAGCTCCTATAATTCACCCCTCCACTTT. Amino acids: CASSSDTMSSYNSPLHF. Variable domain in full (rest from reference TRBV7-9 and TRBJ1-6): DTGVSQNPRHKITKRGQNVTFRCDPISEHNRLYWYRQTLGQGPEFLTYFQNEAQLEKSRLLSDRFSAERPKGSFSTLEIQRTEQGDSAMYLCASSSDTMSSYNSPLHFGNGTRLTVT.

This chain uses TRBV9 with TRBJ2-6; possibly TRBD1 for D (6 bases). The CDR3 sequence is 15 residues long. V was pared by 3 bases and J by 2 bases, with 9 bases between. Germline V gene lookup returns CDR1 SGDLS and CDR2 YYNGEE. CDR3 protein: CASSEQGTGANVLTF. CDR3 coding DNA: TGTGCCAGCAGCGAGCAGGGGACTGGGGCCAACGTCCTGACTTTC. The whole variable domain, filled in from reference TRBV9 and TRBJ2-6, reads DSGVTQTPKHLITATGQRVTLRCSPRSGDLSVYWYQQSLDQGLQFLIQYYNGEERAKGNILERFSAQQFPDLHSELNLSSLELGDSALYFCASSEQGTGANVLTFGAGSRLTVL.

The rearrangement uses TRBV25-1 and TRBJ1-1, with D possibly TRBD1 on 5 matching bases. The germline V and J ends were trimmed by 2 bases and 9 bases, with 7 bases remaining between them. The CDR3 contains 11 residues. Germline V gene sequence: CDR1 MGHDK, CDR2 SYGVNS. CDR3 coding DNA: TGTGCCAGCAGTGAACAGGGAAAAGCTTTCTTT. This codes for CASSEQGKAFF.

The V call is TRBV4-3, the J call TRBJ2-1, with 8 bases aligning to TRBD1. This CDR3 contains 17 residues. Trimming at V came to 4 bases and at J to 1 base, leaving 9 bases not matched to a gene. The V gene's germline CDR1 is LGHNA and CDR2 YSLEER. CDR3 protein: CASSRGVTGDSYNEQFF. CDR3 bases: TGCGCCAGCAGCCGAGGGGTGACAGGGGATTCCTACAATGAGCAGTTCTTC.

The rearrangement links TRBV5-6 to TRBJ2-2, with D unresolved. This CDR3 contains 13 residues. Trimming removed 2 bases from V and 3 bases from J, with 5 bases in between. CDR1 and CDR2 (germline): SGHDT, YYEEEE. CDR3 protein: CASSFGHTGELFF. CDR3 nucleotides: TGTGCCAGCAGCTTCGGTCACACCGGGGAGCTGTTTTTT.

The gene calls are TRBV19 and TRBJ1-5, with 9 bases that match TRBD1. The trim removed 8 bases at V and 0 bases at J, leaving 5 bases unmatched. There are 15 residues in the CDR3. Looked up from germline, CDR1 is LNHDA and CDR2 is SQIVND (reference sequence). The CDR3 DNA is TGTGCCAGTCGGGGACAGGGCTATAGCAATCAGCCCCAGCATTTT. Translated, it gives CASRGQGYSNQPQHF. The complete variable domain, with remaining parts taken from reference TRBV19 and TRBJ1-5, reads DGGITQSPKYLFRKEGQNVTLSCEQNLNHDAMYWYRQDPGQGLRLIYYSQIVNDFQKGDIAEGYSVSREKKESFPLTVTSAQKNPTAFYLCASRGQGYSNQPQHFGDGTRLSIL.

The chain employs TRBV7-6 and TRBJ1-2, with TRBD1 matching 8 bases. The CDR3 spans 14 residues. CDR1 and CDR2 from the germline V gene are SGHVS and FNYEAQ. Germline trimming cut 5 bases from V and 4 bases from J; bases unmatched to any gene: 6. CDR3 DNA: TGTGCCAGCAGCCCCCCAGGGGGCGGCTATGGCTACACCTTC. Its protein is CASSPPGGGYGYTF.

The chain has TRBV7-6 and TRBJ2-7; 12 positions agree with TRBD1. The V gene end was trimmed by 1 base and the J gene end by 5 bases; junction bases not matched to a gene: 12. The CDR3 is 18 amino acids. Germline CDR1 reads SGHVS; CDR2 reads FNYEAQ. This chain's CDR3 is CASSLGGWGTGGADEQYF. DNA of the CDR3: TGTGCCAGCAGCTTAGGTGGTTGGGGGACAGGGGGCGCCGACGAGCAGTACTTC.

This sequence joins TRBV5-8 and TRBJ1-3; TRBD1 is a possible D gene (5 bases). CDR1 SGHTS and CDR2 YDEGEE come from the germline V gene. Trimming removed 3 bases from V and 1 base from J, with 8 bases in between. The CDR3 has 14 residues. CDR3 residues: CASSYGQSGNTIYF. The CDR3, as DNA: TGTGCCAGCAGCTACGGACAATCTGGAAACACCATATATTTT.